These 31 T cell receptor beta chains share one sample of origin, sequenced in a study of blood T cell repertoires in COVID-19. The data were produced by immunoSEQ multiplex PCR, yet TCRdb's version contains in-frame clones alone and is incomplete. The repertoire holds 85,000 to 100,000 clones, 65% to 90% seen once, with less than 9% in the top ten. Material: peripheral blood. The receptors derive from a man between 60 and 75 years old with acute or convalescent COVID-19.

J is TRBJ2-2 and V is TRBV6-5; 8 bases map to TRBD1. CDR1 is MNHEY, CDR2 SVGAGI, per germline. This CDR3 region has 15 residues. V lost 6 bases and J lost 5; bases outside the gene matches: 8. This CDR3 reads CASRYGQGFTGELFF. CDR3 in DNA: TGTGCCAGCAGATACGGACAGGGCTTTACCGGGGAGCTGTTTTTT.

The chain links TRBV10-3 to TRBJ2-5; TRBD2 matches at 12 bases. The CDR3 runs to 18 residues. V was pared by 2 bases and J by 5 bases, with 12 bases of the junction left unmatched. Germline V lookup: CDR1 ENHRY, CDR2 SYGVKD. CDR3 nucleotide sequence: TGTGCCATCAGTGAGGGAAAACTAGCGGGGGGCGTTTTGGAGACCCAGTACTTC. As protein: CAISEGKLAGGVLETQYF.

The chain links TRBV29-1 to TRBJ1-1; TRBD1 might be the D (5 bases). The CDR3 spans 13 residues. CDR1 and CDR2 (germline): SQVTM, ANQGSEA. V dropped 4 bases and J dropped 5 bases, with 14 bases sitting between them. In DNA, the CDR3 is TGCAGCGTTGCAGACAGTTCGGGTACTGAAGCTTTCTTT. The encoded protein is CSVADSSGTEAFF.

V gene TRBV12-3 or TRBV12-4 combines with J gene TRBJ1-2; D may be TRBD1 (5 bases). The CDR3 runs 13 residues. Trimming took 3 bases from V and 2 from J, leaving 7 bases between them. The CDR3 coding sequence is TGTGCCAGCAGTTTGGGGGGGAACTATGGCTACACCTTC. This sequence encodes CASSLGGNYGYTF.

This chain joins TRBV5-6 and TRBJ2-1; D might be TRBD2 (6 bases). The V and J ends lost 4 bases and 7 bases respectively, with 21 bases between them. The CDR3 has 16 residues. Germline lookup yields CDR1 SGHDT and CDR2 YYEEEE. The CDR3 DNA follows: TGTGCCAGCAGCGAAACTTACGTGGGACTGACGAATGAGCAGTTCTTC. This sequence encodes CASSETYVGLTNEQFF.

The chain links TRBV19 to TRBJ2-1, with 7 nucleotides matching TRBD2. Trimming removed 1 base from V and 6 bases from J; junction bases left unmatched: 3. Germline CDR1 reads LNHDA; CDR2 reads SQIVND (reference sequence). The CDR3 totals 14 residues. The CDR3 sequence: CASSIGAGVNEQFF. In nucleotides, the CDR3 is TGTGCCAGTAGTATAGGGGCGGGGGTCAATGAGCAGTTCTTC.

The chain recombines TRBV27 with TRBJ2-3; TRBD2 matches 7 bases. CDR3 size: 15 residues. Trimming cost V 2 bases and J 2 bases; bases outside gene matches: 4. Looked up from germline, CDR1 is MNHEY and CDR2 is SMNVEV (reference sequence). The CDR3 region is CASSLAGVNTDTQYF. The CDR3 DNA reads TGTGCCAGCAGTTTAGCGGGGGTGAACACAGATACGCAGTATTTT.

The gene calls are TRBV6-4 and TRBJ2-2; tentative D call: TRBD2 (6 bases). The germline V gene has CDR1 MRHNA and CDR2 SNTAGT. The CDR3 covers 13 residues. V lost 6 bases and J 7 bases, leaving 12 bases between the germline ends. DNA for the CDR3: TGTGCCAGCAGACTCCAGGGAGGCGGGGAGCTGTTTTTT. This sequence encodes CASRLQGGGELFF.

V and J are TRBV5-4 and TRBJ1-1, with a possible D match to TRBD1 (6 bases). Trimming removed 1 base at V and 0 bases at J, with 7 bases between. The CDR3 has 14 amino acids. From germline, CDR1 is SGHNT and CDR2 YYREEE (reference sequence). The CDR3 nucleotides read TGTGCCAGCAGCTTGCCAGGGGTGAACACTGAAGCTTTCTTT. Translated: CASSLPGVNTEAFF.

The chain has TRBV6-6 and TRBJ1-5; the match to TRBD1 covers 8 bases. This CDR3 region has 16 residues. With V trimmed by 5 bases and J by 1 base, 7 bases remained unmatched. In germline, CDR1 is MNHNY, CDR2 SVGAGI (reference sequence). CDR3 sequence reads: CASSRFDRGSNQPQHF. CDR3 nucleotides: TGTGCCAGCAGTCGATTCGACAGGGGAAGCAATCAGCCCCAGCATTTT.

J is TRBJ2-3 and V is TRBV5-1, with a possible D match to TRBD2 (5 bases). CDR3 size: 16 residues. Trimming shortened V by 0 bases and J by 4 bases, and 15 bases separated the two germline ends. CDR1 and CDR2 (germline): SGHRS, YFSETQ. Here the CDR3 DNA reads TGCGCCAGCAGCTTGGACGGGAATAGTAGGGCAGATACGCAGTATTTT. Amino acids: CASSLDGNSRADTQYF.

The V and J genes are TRBV6-2 or TRBV6-3 and TRBJ1-2; D may be TRBD1 (6 bases). The V gene's germline CDR1 is MNHEY and CDR2 SVGEGT. V was shortened by 5 bases and J by 3 bases, with 16 bases between the two germline ends. There are 15 residues in the CDR3. CDR3 bases: TGTGCCAGCAGTCAATGGGGGGGGCAGGACTATGGCTACACCTTC. Protein product: CASSQWGGQDYGYTF.

The rearrangement links TRBV28 to TRBJ1-2; 8 bases map to TRBD1. Germline CDR1 MDHEN, CDR2 SYDVKM. Germline trimming cut 4 bases from V and 6 bases from J; bases unmatched to any gene: 13. This CDR3 has 16 residues. The CDR3 bases are TGTGCCAGCAGTTCCCAGGGGGCATCATCTTTTCATGGCTACACCTTC. Its protein is CASSSQGASSFHGYTF.

The chain couples TRBV4-2 to TRBJ2-3; 7 bases agree with TRBD1. CDR1 LGHNA and CDR2 YNFKEQ come from the germline V gene. The CDR3 is made up of 16 amino acids. V lost 0 bases and J lost 4; bases outside the gene matches: 7. The CDR3 here is CASSQEGQEKPDTQYF. CDR3 DNA: TGTGCCAGCAGCCAAGAAGGACAGGAGAAGCCAGATACGCAGTATTTT.

The V gene is TRBV29-1, the J gene TRBJ2-1, with a weak D call TRBD2 (5 bases). Germline CDR1 is SQVTM and CDR2 is ANQGSEA. The germline V and J ends were trimmed by 6 bases and 8 bases, with 17 bases remaining between them. This CDR3 contains 13 residues. CDR3 sequence (DNA): TGCAGCGTAACACGGGGTATAATGGATGAGCAGTTCTTC. Encoded protein: CSVTRGIMDEQFF.

V and J are TRBV19 and TRBJ2-1, with D unresolved. Germline loops: CDR1 LNHDA, CDR2 SQIVND (reference sequence). The length of the CDR3 is 16 residues. Trimming shortened V by 3 bases and J by 0 bases, and 12 bases separated the two germline ends. The CDR3 loop reads CASSIDSKLSYNEQFF. CDR3 nucleotide sequence: TGTGCCAGTAGTATTGACTCTAAACTCTCCTACAATGAGCAGTTCTTC. Full variable domain (rest looked up from reference TRBV19 and TRBJ2-1): DGGITQSPKYLFRKEGQNVTLSCEQNLNHDAMYWYRQDPGQGLRLIYYSQIVNDFQKGDIAEGYSVSREKKESFPLTVTSAQKNPTAFYLCASSIDSKLSYNEQFFGPGTRLTVL.

This clone was detected once. The chain joins TRBV9 to TRBJ2-2; 8 nucleotides align to TRBD2. The CDR3 runs 16 residues. V dropped 4 bases and J dropped 0; count of bases not matched to a gene: 5. CDR1 is SGDLS, CDR2 YYNGEE, per germline. The DNA for the CDR3 is TGTGCCAGCAGCTGGGGGGGACTAGCGAACACCGGGGAGCTGTTTTTT. Its translation: CASSWGGLANTGELFF.

The chain carries TRBV14 and TRBJ2-2; D not resolved. The CDR3 is 14 residues long. In germline, CDR1 is SGHDN, CDR2 FVKESK. The V and J ends lost 4 bases and 6 bases respectively, with 12 bases between them. The chain's CDR3 is CASSPRLGPGELFF. The CDR3 bases are TGTGCCAGCAGCCCCCGTCTAGGCCCCGGGGAGCTGTTTTTT.

The CDR3 DNA sequence: TGTGCCAGCAGCCCCACGGGGGGCCAGCCCCAGCATTTT. Translation gives CASSPTGGQPQHF. V and J are TRBV11-2 and TRBJ1-5; TRBD1 is a possible D gene (6 bases). The CDR3 extends over 13 amino acids. Trimming stripped 5 bases from V and 7 bases from J, with 12 bases between. Germline V gene data show CDR1 as SGHAT and CDR2 as FQNNGV.

CDR3 amino acids: CASSFASGGVDTQYF. The DNA for the CDR3 is TGTGCCAGCAGTTTCGCTAGCGGGGGGGTTGATACGCAGTATTTT. The rearrangement links TRBV27 to TRBJ2-3; TRBD2 agrees at 12 bases. The CDR3 extends over 15 amino acids. V lost 3 bases and J lost 6; bases outside the gene matches: 4. Germline CDR1 reads MNHEY; CDR2 reads SMNVEV (reference sequence).

The V and J genes are TRBV2 and TRBJ2-3, with 11 nucleotides matching TRBD1. V lost 6 bases to trimming and J lost 4 bases; unmatched junction nucleotides: 9. Germline values: CDR1 SNHLY, CDR2 FYNNEI. The CDR3 consists of 16 residues. DNA of the CDR3: TGTGCCAGCAGCGTCGGGACAGGGGGACGGTCAGATACGCAGTATTTT. As protein: CASSVGTGGRSDTQYF.

The chain uses TRBV18 and TRBJ2-7; D gene uncertain. The V gene's germline CDR1 is KGHSH and CDR2 LQKENI. The ends were cut back, 4 bases at V and 6 bases at J, with 10 bases in the middle. The CDR3 has 12 amino acids. CDR3 bases: TGTGCCAGCTCACGAGATAGATCCGAGCAGTACTTC. It codes for CASSRDRSEQYF.

The chain recombines TRBV7-2 with TRBJ2-3, with TRBD2 matching over 7 bases. J lost 2 bases, V lost 2 bases, and 4 bases had no gene match. CDR1 SGHTA and CDR2 FQGNSA come from the germline V gene. The CDR3 runs to 15 residues. CDR3 residues: CASSLIGRHTDTQYF. The CDR3 DNA is TGTGCCAGCAGCTTAATCGGGAGGCACACAGATACGCAGTATTTT.

V gene TRBV28 combines with J gene TRBJ2-5; 12 nucleotides match TRBD2. Germline V gene sequence: CDR1 MDHEN, CDR2 SYDVKM. J lost 5 bases, V lost 6 bases, and 13 bases had no gene match. CDR3 length: 17 amino acids. DNA for the CDR3: TGTGCCAGCAGGGGTGGGGTGACTAGCGGGAGTGTGGAGACCCAGTACTTC. It encodes CASRGGVTSGSVETQYF. The full variable domain, in which reference TRBV28 and TRBJ2-5 provide the parts outside the CDR3, is DVKVTQSSRYLVKRTGEKVFLECVQDMDHENMFWYRQDPGLGLRLIYFSYDVKMKEKGDIPEGYSVSREKKERFSLILESASTNQTSMYLCASRGGVTSGSVETQYFGPGTRLLVL.

The rearrangement joins TRBV19 to TRBJ2-1; D perhaps matches TRBD2 (6 bases). The CDR3 consists of 16 residues. CDR1 and CDR2 (germline): LNHDA, SQIVND (reference sequence). Deletions cut 5 bases from V and 1 base from J, with 15 bases between. The CDR3 DNA follows: TGTGCCAGTAGTCCCTGGGGGGAAGGGTCCTACAATGAGCAGTTCTTC. Protein: CASSPWGEGSYNEQFF.

The J gene is TRBJ1-3, the V gene TRBV5-1; D is unclear. Per the germline V gene, CDR1 is SGHRS and CDR2 is YFSETQ. V was trimmed by 4 bases and J by 4 bases, leaving 12 bases between them. This CDR3 contains 14 residues. CDR3 sequence: CASSPDYTGNTIYF. In DNA, the CDR3 is TGCGCCAGCAGCCCCGACTACACCGGAAACACCATATATTTT.

CDR3 DNA: TGTGCCAGTAGTGACCCCAGGACTAGCGGGGGGCGGGAGACCCAGTACTTC. The encoded protein is CASSDPRTSGGRETQYF. The V gene is TRBV19, the J gene TRBJ2-5; 14 bases are shared with TRBD2. CDR3 length equals 17 residues. CDR1 is LNHDA, CDR2 SQIVND, per germline (reference sequence). Trimming cost V 5 bases and J 5 bases; bases outside gene matches: 10.

This clone was detected a few times. The rearrangement links TRBV27 to TRBJ1-5; D gene ambiguous. Trimming shortened V by 6 bases and J by 5 bases, and 17 bases separated the two germline ends. Germline V gene sequence: CDR1 MNHEY, CDR2 SMNVEV (reference sequence). The CDR3 extends over 15 amino acids. The CDR3 DNA is TGTGCCAGCAGACCCTCCTTTTGGGGAGATCAGCCCCAGCATTTT. Its translation is CASRPSFWGDQPQHF.

V is TRBV6-5 and J is TRBJ1-3; maybe TRBD1 (5 bases). This CDR3 is 15 amino acids long. Germline V lookup: CDR1 MNHEY, CDR2 SVGAGI. V lost 8 bases and J 4 bases, leaving 18 bases between the germline ends. The CDR3 spells CASSTDSALGNTIYF. The CDR3 region has the DNA TGTGCCAGCTCAACCGACAGCGCTCTAGGAAACACCATATATTTT.

On this clone: The sample contains more than one DNA sequence encoding this CDR3. The rearrangement joins TRBV12-3 or TRBV12-4 to TRBJ1-1; perhaps TRBD1 as D (5 bases). The CDR3 is made up of 13 amino acids. V was pared by 2 bases and J by 4 bases, with 8 bases between. CDR3 sequence (DNA): TGTGCCAGCAGTTTACAGGGCGGCACTGAAGCTTTCTTT. Amino acids: CASSLQGGTEAFF.

The chain has TRBV3-1 (or the pseudogene TRBV3-2) and TRBJ2-3; D remains unclear. Trimming left V 0 bases short and J 4 bases short, with 8 bases between. The CDR3 totals 14 residues. Germline CDR1 reads LGHDT; CDR2 reads YNNKEL (reference sequence). CDR3 DNA: TGTGCCAGCAGCCAAGACCTAGTTTCAGATACGCAGTATTTT. Protein product: CASSQDLVSDTQYF.